Below, 14 T cell receptor beta chains from the same sample are listed, as sequenced in a study of T cell responses to AZD1222 COVID-19 vaccine (dated by TCRdb to about 2021). Reading the label with the study, this specimen's time point is: baseline before first vaccination. The library was produced with the immunoSEQ multiplex PCR assay. What TCRdb holds here is the immuneACCESS table cut down to in-frame rearrangements. Part of the clones is not present; checked against another copy, under half of the missing clones reflect an unresolved V gene, and the others are unexplained. In this sample the table shows 100,000 to 150,000 clones, more than 80% of which occur a single time. The leading ten clones occupy about 1.6% of the sample. The sequences come from peripheral blood, collected on day 0 of AZD1222 vaccination. Receptors originate from an adult in good health.

V is TRBV4-3 and J is TRBJ1-3; 11 bases are shared with TRBD1. This CDR3 comprises 16 residues. Per the germline V gene, CDR1 is LGHNA and CDR2 is YSLEER. Trimming removed 4 bases from V and 2 bases from J; junction bases left unmatched: 4. CDR3 in DNA: TGCGCCAGCAGCCCGCGGACAGGGGGCACTGGAAACACCATATATTTT. This translates into CASSPRTGGTGNTIYF.

The chain links TRBV12-5 to TRBJ2-7; perhaps TRBD1 as D (6 bases). Germline CDR1 LGHNT, CDR2 FRNRAP. The length of the CDR3 is 12 residues. V was cut by 3 bases and J by 3 bases, with 6 bases left in between. The CDR3 region has the DNA TGTGCTAGTGGTTTCAGGGGCTACGAGCAGTACTTC. Amino acids: CASGFRGYEQYF.

On this clone: The sample contains more than one DNA sequence encoding this CDR3. The J gene is TRBJ2-3, the V gene TRBV7-9, with D uncertain. Trimming took off 1 base at V and 1 base at J, with 0 bases between the two ends. The CDR3 spans 12 residues. The germline CDR1 and CDR2 sequences are SEHNR and FQNEAQ (reference sequence). The CDR3 coding sequence is TGTGCCAGCAGCTTAGGCACAGATACGCAGTATTTT. Its translation: CASSLGTDTQYF.

The chain carries TRBV24-1 and TRBJ2-1, with 8 nucleotides matching TRBD2. V dropped 4 bases and J dropped 3; count of bases not matched to a gene: 10. Germline CDR1 reads KGHDR; CDR2 reads SFDVKD. The CDR3 consists of 17 residues. This CDR3 reads CATSDPGGVRNYNEQFF. CDR3 in DNA: TGTGCCACCAGTGACCCCGGGGGGGTACGGAACTACAATGAGCAGTTCTTC.

The chain is built from TRBV6-5 and TRBJ1-4, with no clear D. Germline V gives CDR1 MNHEY, CDR2 SVGAGI. The germline V and J ends were trimmed by 6 bases and 6 bases, with 17 bases remaining between them. The CDR3 loop spans 15 amino acids. CDR3 region: CASSPDTGLDEKLFF. The CDR3 DNA reads TGTGCCAGCAGCCCCGACACGGGGTTAGATGAAAAACTGTTTTTT.

The genes are TRBV9 and TRBJ2-5, with 11 nucleotides matching TRBD2. Germline trimming cut 0 bases from V and 2 bases from J; bases unmatched to any gene: 3. The CDR3 runs to 16 residues. Germline V gives CDR1 SGDLS, CDR2 YYNGEE. The DNA of the CDR3 is TGTGCCAGCAGCGTAGGGGGACTAGCGGTACAAGAGACCCAGTACTTC. Translation gives CASSVGGLAVQETQYF.

The chain combines TRBV7-2 with TRBJ2-7, with TRBD2 as a possible D gene (6 bases). V shed 6 bases and J shed 6 bases, with 12 bases lying between them. In germline, CDR1 is SGHTA, CDR2 FQGNSA. This CDR3 is 12 amino acids long. In nucleotides, the CDR3 is TGTGCCAGCAGTTCTACTAGCTCCGAGCAGTACTTC. It is translated as CASSSTSSEQYF.

The genes are TRBV11-2 and TRBJ1-1, with D unclear. Germline V CDR1 and CDR2: SGHAT, FQNNGV. The CDR3 spans 12 residues. V lost 5 bases, J lost 8 bases, and 12 bases lay in between. The CDR3 loop is CASSPPLGEAFF. The CDR3 DNA reads TGTGCCAGCAGCCCCCCCTTGGGGGAAGCTTTCTTT.

CDR3: CASSSDRSSYNEQFF. DNA of the CDR3: TGTGCCAGCAGCTCGGACAGGAGCTCCTACAATGAGCAGTTCTTC. The chain uses TRBV7-9 and TRBJ2-1; 7 nucleotides agree with TRBD1. Germline V gives CDR1 SEHNR, CDR2 FQNEAQ (reference sequence). The V segment lost 4 bases and the J segment 0 bases; nucleotides outside the gene matches: 3. CDR3 length: 15 residues.

The chain couples TRBV6-4 to TRBJ1-1, with 8 bases fitting TRBD1. Germline assignment: CDR1 MRHNA and CDR2 SNTAGT. CDR3 length equals 13 residues. With V trimmed by 3 bases and J by 5 bases, 2 bases remained unmatched. The CDR3 region has the DNA TGTGCCAGCAGTGAAGACAGGGGAACTGAAGCTTTCTTT. Translating gives CASSEDRGTEAFF.

This clone was seen a single time. V and J are TRBV2 and TRBJ2-5; TRBD1 is a possible D gene (5 bases). Germline CDR1 reads SNHLY; CDR2 reads FYNNEI. The CDR3 has 14 residues. Between the trimmed V and J ends, which lost 6 bases and 4 bases, there was a span of 15 bases. The CDR3 loop is CASRKGVVGETQYF. The CDR3 region has the DNA TGTGCCAGCAGAAAAGGGGTGGTGGGAGAGACCCAGTACTTC.

The J gene is TRBJ1-1, the V gene TRBV18; maybe TRBD1 (6 bases). The CDR3 runs to 13 residues. Trimming removed 3 bases at V and 3 bases at J, with 8 bases between. Germline loops: CDR1 KGHSH, CDR2 LQKENI. CDR3 residues: CASSPDSYTEAFF. CDR3 sequence (DNA): TGTGCCAGCTCACCGGACAGTTACACTGAAGCTTTCTTT.

Only one count was recorded for this clone. The chain uses TRBV27 and TRBJ2-7, with D possibly being TRBD1 (6 bases). The CDR3 contains 15 residues. Trimming stripped 8 bases from V and 2 bases from J, with 19 bases between. The V gene's germline CDR1 is MNHEY and CDR2 SMNVEV (reference sequence). The CDR3 region has the DNA TGTGCCAGCGGGCATGTAATCCAGGGGCCCTACGAGCAGTACTTC. Protein sequence: CASGHVIQGPYEQYF.

This chain joins TRBV5-1 and TRBJ2-7; a weak D match, TRBD1 (7 bases). The germline gives CDR1 SGHRS, CDR2 YFSETQ. This CDR3 has 15 residues. V gave up 0 bases and J gave up 2 bases, with 12 bases separating them. The CDR3 DNA reads TGCGCCAGCAGCTTGGTGGCAGGGGGGACCTACGAGCAGTACTTC. Translated, it gives CASSLVAGGTYEQYF.